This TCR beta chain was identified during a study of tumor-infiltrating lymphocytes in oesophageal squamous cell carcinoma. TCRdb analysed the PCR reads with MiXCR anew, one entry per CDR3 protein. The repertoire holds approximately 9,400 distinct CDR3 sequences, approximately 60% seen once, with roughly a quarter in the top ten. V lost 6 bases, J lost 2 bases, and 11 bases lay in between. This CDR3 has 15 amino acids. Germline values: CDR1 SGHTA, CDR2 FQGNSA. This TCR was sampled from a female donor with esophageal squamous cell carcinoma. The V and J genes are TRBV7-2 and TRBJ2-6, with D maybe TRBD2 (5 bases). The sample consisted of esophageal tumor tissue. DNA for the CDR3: TGTGCCAGCAGTCGCAGCGGAGCTGGGGCCAACGTCCTGACTTTC. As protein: CASSRSGAGANVLTF.